This T cell receptor (beta chain) comes out of a study of T cells after yellow fever vaccination (dated by TCRdb to about 2019). In terms of the full investigation: The SMART-Seq v4 Ultra Low Input RNA kit was used to prepare libraries from fractions with low cell numbers. To follow T-cell clones before and after primary and booster YFV17D yellow fever vaccination, bulk TCR alpha and beta repertoires were sequenced over time. Two healthy male donors made up the cohort, one aged 18 to 30 years and the other aged 30 to 39 years. Blood samples were taken at several timepoints before and after primary and secondary immunization, and bulk PBMC replicates and cell subsets were isolated. Findings and caveats that apply to the study as a whole: Compared with the primary T-cell response, the secondary T-cell response was faster but weaker, reaching its peak on day 5 rather than on day 15. A small fraction of clonotypes showed up in both the CD4 and CD8 compartments, probably as a result of convergent recombination. FACS-sorted repertoires could contain abundant contaminating clonotypes from the bulk population, so computational filtering was required. Most clones expanded after primary vaccination (around 97% of CD4 and approximately 90% of CD8) were re-detected after the booster, suggesting that broad memory maintenance occurred. Because only a couple of donors were included in the study, the extent to which the findings can be generalized is limited.

TCR cDNA was made using 5'RACE template switching, a step that added a universal primer site and unique molecular identifiers. Priming for cDNA synthesis came from both the TCR alpha and TCR beta constant segments. Libraries were amplified in two PCR steps, with sample barcodes and sequencing adapters added in the second step. Sequencing of the libraries was done on either Illumina HiSeq 2500 (2x100 bp) or NovaSeq (2x150 bp). Concerning the study's data processing: Demultiplexing of reads and collapsing into UMI consensus sequences were performed with MIGEC, and V(D)J alignment was carried out with MiXCR. Vaccine-responding clonotypes were identified with edgeR using replicate PBMC samples, with FDR below 0.01 and a log2 fold change above 5 up to day 15 being required. Each bulk clonotype received a CD4 or CD8 identity based on whether the sequenced CD4 or CD8 repertoire contained that clonotype at higher abundance. TCRdb took the public reads, trimmed them with fastp at Q25, ran MiXCR for clone calling and kept in-frame beta chains. Each record represents a unique CDR3 protein, reported with the most common genes and DNA among its rows. TCRdb assigned the V and J calls; the authors' analysis was not used. Here the sample has nearly 550,000 distinct CDR3 sequences; roughly 21% occur a single time. The ten largest clones take up around 15% of the sample.

V is cut by 0 bases and J by 10 bases, and the space between the germline ends is 7 bases. From a lookup of the germline V gene, CDR1 and CDR2 are SNHLY and FYNNEI. CDR3 length: 12 amino acids, cysteine to phenylalanine. The CDR3 DNA has 36 bases and is translated from base 1. This clonotype was picked up many times. The antigen it recognizes is unknown. No much larger clonotype is one base removed from it; base qualities were not supplied. The treatment or condition label on this specimen signifies: live attenuated yellow fever vaccine strain. At each blood-draw timepoint, two biological replicates of bulk PBMCs were collected. PBMCs were isolated from peripheral blood using a standard Ficoll-Paque protocol. TriZol was used to extract RNA from bulk PBMCs, from CD4 and CD8 fractions, and from dextramer-positive and dextramer-negative fractions.

The origin of this receptor is a man aged 30-40 years who received the YFV17D yellow fever vaccine. This sequence uses TRBV2 and TRBJ2-1, with TRBD1 perhaps the D gene, on 6 matching bases. Sequencing was performed on PBMCs, taken 15 days after the yellow fever booster vaccination. The DNA reads TGTGCCAGCAGTGAAGCGGGGGCCGAGCAGTTCTTC. This translates into CASSEAGAEQFF. Full variable domain (CDR3 extended with the reference TRBV2 and TRBJ2-1 proteins): EPEVTQTPSHQVTQMGQEVILRCVPISNHLYFYWYRQILGQKVEFLVSFYNNEISEKSEIFDDQFSVERPDGSNFTLKIRSTKLEDSAMYFCASSEAGAEQFFGPGTRLTVL.